A single T cell receptor beta chain is shown here with its context. Each sorted subset replicate got 200 ng genomic DNA, roughly 30,000 genomes. Measured with immunoSEQ multiplex PCR; TCRdb has only the in-frame clones, and not every one. The sample comprises roughly 500,000 clones, 95% to 97% of which are singletons, and about 0.059% rests with the top ten. This specimen comes from a study of shared clonotypes between healthy human individuals. The CDR3 covers 14 residues. Trimming pared 1 base from V and 2 bases from J, leaving 9 bases between. In germline, CDR1 is SGHNT, CDR2 YENEEA. The source is a woman aged 25 to 45 in good health. The chain carries TRBV11-3 and TRBJ2-7; D is uncertain. Sequencing was carried out using naive CD4+ T cells sorted from blood. As for subset: CD45RA+ positively selected. CDR3 nucleotide sequence: TGTGCCAGCAGCTTAGGGACCGACCCCTACGAGCAGTACTTC. The encoded protein is CASSLGTDPYEQYF. Using reference TRBV11-3 and TRBJ2-7 for the parts outside the CDR3, the full variable domain is EAGVVQSPRYKIIEKKQPVAFWCNPISGHNTLYWYLQNLGQGPELLIRYENEEAVDDSQLPKDRFSAERLKGVDSTLKIQPAELGDSAVYLCASSLGTDPYEQYFGPGTRLTVT.